This section outlines one TCR beta chain sequence together with its context. The specificity of this receptor is unknown. Base-call qualities are not available, and no considerably larger clone is one nucleotide away. At one collaborating source in Seattle, patients were enrolled during active infection and were followed longitudinally through the course of disease. Collaborating institutions collected whole blood in K2EDTA tubes following their own protocols. For TCRbeta analysis, collaborator samples were shipped as frozen whole blood, as isolated PBMCs, or as DNA extracted from either sample type. This entry belongs to a study of blood T cell repertoires in COVID-19 (dated by TCRdb to about 2020). Regarding the research as a whole: Collaborator samples came from the United States, Italy and Spain and covered acute and convalescent phases of COVID-19. A de-identified subject ID, COVID-19 status, age in years and sex were almost always included in the sample metadata. Samples came from the ongoing ImmuneRACE study (first 160 participants) plus 1,254 subjects from 6 global collaborators. Deeply sampled blood TCRbeta repertoires from subjects exposed to, actively infected with, or recovered from COVID-19 were included in the dataset. Where HLA class I and class II types were available, the types were taken from metadata supplied by the sample provider, not from assay-based typing. The repertoires were released in a freely available public database intended as a resource for research on the immune response to SARS-CoV-2. The prospective study material was composed of cDNA or gDNA derived from T cells, B-cell-depleted T cells, or PBMCs. The paper as a whole reports these results and caveats: Clinical and demographic metadata were provided uncurated, with the amount varying by source and participant.

TCRbeta CDR3 regions were amplified from genomic DNA by means of the immunoSEQ Assay, a bias-controlled multiplex PCR. As for how the authors treated the data: The number of nucleated cells in each sample was estimated from the amplification of reference gene primers within the assay. To quantify the absolute abundance of each unique TCRbeta CDR3 rearrangement, sequence reads were collapsed and filtered. For each sample, productive Simpson clonality was calculated as the square root of Simpson's diversity index over productive rearrangements. TCRdb obtained this table from immuneACCESS and retained in-frame rearrangements with V and J assigned. These tables miss some clones; where compared with another copy, unresolved V genes account for less than half of the shortfall, and the remainder is unexplained. That table supplies the V and J calls and clone size; D and trimming were determined from the DNA. This sample gives about 210,000 clones in total; less than 85% of them show up just once. About 7.8% of the sample rests with the top ten.

The TCR comes from a woman of 80 years or more with COVID-19, enrolled during active disease. Material: peripheral blood.

The CDR3 is CSVESGDYGYTF. In nucleotide form, the sequence is TGCAGCGTTGAATCAGGGGACTATGGCTACACCTTC. The chain is made from TRBV29-1 and TRBJ1-2; possibly the D gene is TRBD1, per 6 matching bases. Including the terminal cysteine and phenylalanine, the CDR3 comprises 12 residues. Here the CDR3 DNA is all that survives: 36 bases in frame from base 1. V is cut by 2 bases and J by 3 bases, and the space between the germline ends is 7 bases. Per the germline V gene, SQVTM is the CDR1 and ANQGSEA is the CDR2.